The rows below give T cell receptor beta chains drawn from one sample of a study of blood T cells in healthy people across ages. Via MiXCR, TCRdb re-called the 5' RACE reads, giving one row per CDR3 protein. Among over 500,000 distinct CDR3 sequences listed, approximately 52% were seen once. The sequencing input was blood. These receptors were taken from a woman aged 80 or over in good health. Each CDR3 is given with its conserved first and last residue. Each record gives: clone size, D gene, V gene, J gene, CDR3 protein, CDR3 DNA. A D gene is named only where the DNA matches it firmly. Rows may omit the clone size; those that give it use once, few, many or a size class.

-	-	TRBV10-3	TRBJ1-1	CAISAPGRDTEAFF	TGTGCCATCAGTGCCCCAGGGAGGGACACTGAAGCTTTCTTT
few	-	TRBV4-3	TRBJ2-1	CASSQDWVSSYNEQFF	TGCGCCAGCAGCCAAGACTGGGTGAGCTCCTACAATGAGCAGTTCTTC
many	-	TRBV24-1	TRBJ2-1	CATSDLGQGRNEQFF	TGTGCCACCAGTGATTTGGGCCAGGGTAGGAATGAGCAGTTCTTC
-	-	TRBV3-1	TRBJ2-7	CASSQDPFTVSEQYF	TGTGCCAGCAGCCAAGATCCGTTCACAGTAAGCGAGCAGTACTTC
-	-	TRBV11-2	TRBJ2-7	CASSPSLTPYEQYF	TGTGCCAGCAGCCCCTCATTGACGCCTTACGAGCAGTACTTC
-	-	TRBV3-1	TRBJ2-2	CASSQLTGELFF	TGTGCCAGCAGCCAACTGACCGGGGAGCTGTTTTTT
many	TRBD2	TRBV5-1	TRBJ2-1	CASSLSGNTYNEQFF	TGTGCCAGCAGTCTTAGCGGGAATACCTACAATGAGCAGTTCTTC
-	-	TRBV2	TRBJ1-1	CASRAGHPGGEAFF	TGTGCCAGCAGGGCTGGACACCCGGGGGGAGAAGCTTTCTTT
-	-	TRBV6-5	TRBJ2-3	CASSYDGDNTDTQYF	TGTGCCAGCAGTTACGATGGGGACAACACAGATACGCAGTATTTT
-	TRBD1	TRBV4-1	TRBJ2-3	CASNQIGQDLVDTQYF	TGCGCCAGCAACCAAATCGGACAGGATTTAGTGGATACGCAGTATTTT
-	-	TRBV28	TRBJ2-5	CASSPLGVDETQYF	TGTGCCAGCAGCCCCCTCGGGGTCGACGAGACCCAGTACTTC
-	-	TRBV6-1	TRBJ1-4	CASSLWTATNEKLFF	TGTGCCAGCAGTCTATGGACAGCAACTAATGAAAAACTGTTTTTT
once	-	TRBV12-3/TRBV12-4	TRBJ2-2	CASSPRRDSLTGELFF	TGTGCCAGCAGCCCCAGAAGGGACTCCCTAACCGGGGAGCTGTTTTTT
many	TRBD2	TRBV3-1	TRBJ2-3	CASSPRGGAASTVDTQYF	TGTGCCAGCAGCCCCCGCGGGGGGGCCGCCAGTACAGTAGATACGCAGTATTTT
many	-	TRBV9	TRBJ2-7	CASSVEFRGEQYF	TGTGCCAGCAGCGTAGAATTCCGCGGCGAGCAGTACTTC
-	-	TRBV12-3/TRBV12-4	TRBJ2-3	CASSGDLEDTQYF	TGTGCCAGCAGTGGGGATCTAGAAGATACGCAGTATTTT
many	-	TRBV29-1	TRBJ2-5	CSVELGTQYF	TGCAGCGTTGAGCTGGGAACCCAGTACTTC
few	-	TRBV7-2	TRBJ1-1	CASSFPGDYTEAFF	TGTGCCAGCAGCTTCCCCGGCGATTACACTGAAGCTTTCTTT
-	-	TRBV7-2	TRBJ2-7	CASSSYLSYEQYF	TGTGCCAGCAGCAGTTACCTCTCCTACGAGCAGTACTTC
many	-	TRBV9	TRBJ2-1	CASSYRDLREQFF	TGTGCCAGCAGTTACCGGGACCTAAGAGAGCAGTTCTTC
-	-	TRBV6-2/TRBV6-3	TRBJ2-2	CASRPRLVSGELFF	TGTGCCAGCAGACCAAGACTAGTGTCCGGGGAGCTGTTTTTT
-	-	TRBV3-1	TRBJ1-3	CAGSLKAGGNTIYF	TGTGCCGGCAGCCTTAAGGCCGGTGGAAACACCATATATTTT
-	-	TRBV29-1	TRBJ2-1	CSAIGTPHNEQFF	TGCAGTGCTATAGGGACACCCCACAATGAGCAGTTCTTC
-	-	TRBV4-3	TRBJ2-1	CASSQVGGARNEQFF	TGCGCCAGCAGCCAAGTGGGGGGGGCGCGCAATGAGCAGTTCTTC
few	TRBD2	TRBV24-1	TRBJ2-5	CATSDRTSGEFNEQYF	TGTGCCACCAGTGACCGGACTAGCGGGGAATTTAATGAGCAGTACTTC
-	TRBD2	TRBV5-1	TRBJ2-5	CASSLVPSGATETQYF	TGCGCCAGCAGCTTGGTTCCTAGCGGGGCGACGGAGACCCAGTACTTC
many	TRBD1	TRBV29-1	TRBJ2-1	CSTRDRGWNNEQFF	TGCAGCACCCGGGACAGGGGGTGGAACAATGAGCAGTTCTTC
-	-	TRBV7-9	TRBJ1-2	CASRRGGDYGYTF	TGTGCCAGCCGACGTGGGGGTGACTATGGCTACACCTTC
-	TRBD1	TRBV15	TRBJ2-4	CATSRRGQGAANIQYF	TGTGCCACCAGCAGAAGGGGACAGGGTGCAGCAAACATTCAGTACTTC
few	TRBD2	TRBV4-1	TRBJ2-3	CASSQVPAGGPTDTQYF	TGCGCCAGCAGCCAAGTCCCAGCGGGGGGGCCAACAGATACGCAGTATTTT
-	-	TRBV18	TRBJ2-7	CASSARTVVAPEQYF	TGTGCCAGCTCAGCTCGGACGGTCGTGGCTCCCGAGCAGTACTTC
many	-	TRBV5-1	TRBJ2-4	CAAHYPGRFAKNIQYF	TGCGCCGCGCATTACCCAGGGCGCTTTGCCAAAAACATTCAGTACTTC
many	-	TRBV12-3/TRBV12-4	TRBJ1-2	CASSLALYGYTF	TGTGCCAGCAGTTTAGCGCTCTATGGCTACACCTTC
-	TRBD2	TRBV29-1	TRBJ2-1	CSVTGLAGGSYNEQFF	TGCAGCGTCACTGGTTTAGCGGGAGGCTCCTACAATGAGCAGTTCTTC
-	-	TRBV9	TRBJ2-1	CASSDGSSYTEQFF	TGTGCCAGCAGTGACGGTAGCTCCTACACTGAGCAGTTCTTC
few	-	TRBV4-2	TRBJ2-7	CASSQEWESSYEQYF	TGTGCCAGCAGCCAAGAGTGGGAGAGCTCCTACGAGCAGTACTTC
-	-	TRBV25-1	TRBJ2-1	CASSPRTNWNEQFF	TGTGCCAGCAGTCCACGGACCAATTGGAATGAGCAGTTCTTC
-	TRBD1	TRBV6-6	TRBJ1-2	CASNPDRGLLSGYTF	TGTGCCAGCAACCCAGACAGGGGGCTTTTGAGTGGCTACACCTTC
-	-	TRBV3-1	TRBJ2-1	CASSHASGRNEQFF	TGTGCCAGCAGCCACGCTTCGGGAAGGAATGAGCAGTTCTTC
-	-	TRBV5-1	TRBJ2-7	CASSLETGYEQYF	TGCGCCAGCAGCTTGGAGACAGGCTACGAGCAGTACTTC
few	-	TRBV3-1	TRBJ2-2	CASSPPTPDTGELFF	TGTGCCAGCAGCCCACCCACCCCGGACACCGGGGAGCTGTTTTTT
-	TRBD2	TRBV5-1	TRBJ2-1	CASKALAGGPHEQFF	TGCGCCAGCAAAGCACTAGCGGGAGGGCCGCATGAGCAGTTCTTC
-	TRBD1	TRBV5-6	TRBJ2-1	CASSLYGTGPYNEQFF	TGTGCCAGCAGCTTGTACGGGACAGGGCCCTACAATGAGCAGTTCTTC
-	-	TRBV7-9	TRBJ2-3	CASSLPWDPDTQYF	TGTGCCAGCAGCCTGCCCTGGGATCCAGATACGCAGTATTTT
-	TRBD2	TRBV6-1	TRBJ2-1	CASSAGGGRGPNEQFF	TGTGCCAGCAGTGCCGGCGGGGGGAGGGGCCCCAATGAGCAGTTCTTC
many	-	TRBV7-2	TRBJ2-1	CASSLAWTAYNEQFF	TGTGCCAGCAGCTTAGCGTGGACGGCGTACAATGAGCAGTTCTTC
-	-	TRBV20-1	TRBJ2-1	CSATGAEDEQFF	TGCAGTGCTACCGGGGCAGAAGATGAGCAGTTCTTC
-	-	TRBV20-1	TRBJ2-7	CSAREGDYEQYF	TGCAGTGCTAGAGAAGGGGACTACGAGCAGTACTTC
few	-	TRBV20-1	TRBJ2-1	CSVDGYNEQFF	TGCAGTGTTGACGGCTACAATGAGCAGTTCTTC
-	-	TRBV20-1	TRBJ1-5	CSARSGTSNQPQHF	TGCAGTGCTAGGTCAGGGACTAGCAATCAGCCCCAGCATTTT
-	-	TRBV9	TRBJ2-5	CASSEGGKTQYF	TGTGCCAGCAGCGAAGGCGGGAAGACCCAGTACTTC
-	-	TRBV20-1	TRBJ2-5	CSARIPRQGDDEQYF	TGCAGTGCGCGAATACCTCGTCAGGGAGACGATGAGCAGTACTTC